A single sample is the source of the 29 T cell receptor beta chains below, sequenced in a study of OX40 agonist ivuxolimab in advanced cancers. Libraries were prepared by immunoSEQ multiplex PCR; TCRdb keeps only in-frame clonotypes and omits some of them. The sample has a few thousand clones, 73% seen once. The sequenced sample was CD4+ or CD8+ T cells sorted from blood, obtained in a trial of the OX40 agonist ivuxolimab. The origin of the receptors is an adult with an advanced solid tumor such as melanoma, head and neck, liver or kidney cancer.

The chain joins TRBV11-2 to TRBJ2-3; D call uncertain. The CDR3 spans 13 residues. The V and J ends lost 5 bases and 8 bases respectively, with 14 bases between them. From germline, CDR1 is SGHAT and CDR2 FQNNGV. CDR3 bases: TGTGCCAGCAGCCAAGAAGAGGCTCGTACGCAGTATTTT. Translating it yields CASSQEEARTQYF.

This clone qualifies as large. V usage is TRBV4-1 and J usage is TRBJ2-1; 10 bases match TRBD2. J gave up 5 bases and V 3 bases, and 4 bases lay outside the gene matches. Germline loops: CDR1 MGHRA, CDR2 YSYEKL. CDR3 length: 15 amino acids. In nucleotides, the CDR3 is TGCGCCAGCAGCCACCTAGCGGGGGCCAACAATGAGCAGTTCTTC. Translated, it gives CASSHLAGANNEQFF.

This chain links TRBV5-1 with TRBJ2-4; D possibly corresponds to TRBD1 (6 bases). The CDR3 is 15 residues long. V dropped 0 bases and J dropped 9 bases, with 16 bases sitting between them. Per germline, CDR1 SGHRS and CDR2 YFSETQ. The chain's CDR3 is CASSLGSGTKGIQYF. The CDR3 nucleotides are TGCGCCAGCAGCTTGGGTTCCGGGACAAAGGGCATTCAGTACTTC.

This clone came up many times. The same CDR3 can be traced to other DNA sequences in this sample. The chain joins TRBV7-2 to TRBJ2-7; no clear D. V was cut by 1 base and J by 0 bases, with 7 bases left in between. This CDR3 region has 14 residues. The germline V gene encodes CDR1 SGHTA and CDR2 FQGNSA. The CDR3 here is CASSLGLSSYEQYF. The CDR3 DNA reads TGTGCCAGCAGCTTAGGGCTGAGCTCCTACGAGCAGTACTTC.

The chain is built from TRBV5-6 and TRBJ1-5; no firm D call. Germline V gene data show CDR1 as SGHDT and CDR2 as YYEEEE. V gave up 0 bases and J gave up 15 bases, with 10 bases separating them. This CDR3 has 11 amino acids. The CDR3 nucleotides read TGTGCCAGCAGCTTGGTGGGGTCCTGGCATTTT. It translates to CASSLVGSWHF.

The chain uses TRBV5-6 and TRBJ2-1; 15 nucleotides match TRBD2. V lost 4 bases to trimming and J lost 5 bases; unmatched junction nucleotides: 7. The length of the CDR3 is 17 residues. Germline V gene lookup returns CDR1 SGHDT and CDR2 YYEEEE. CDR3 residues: CASSKGLAGGRNNEQFF. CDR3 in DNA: TGTGCCAGCAGCAAGGGACTAGCGGGGGGAAGAAACAATGAGCAGTTCTTC.

DNA of the CDR3: TGTGCCAGCAGGGGTGAGGCGGAGTTCTCCTACGAGCAGTACTTC. Its translation is CASRGEAEFSYEQYF. This chain connects TRBV6-1 to TRBJ2-7; D ambiguous. Trimming removed 6 bases from V and 0 bases from J, with 15 bases in between. The germline V gene encodes CDR1 MNHNS and CDR2 SASEGT. The CDR3 runs 15 residues.

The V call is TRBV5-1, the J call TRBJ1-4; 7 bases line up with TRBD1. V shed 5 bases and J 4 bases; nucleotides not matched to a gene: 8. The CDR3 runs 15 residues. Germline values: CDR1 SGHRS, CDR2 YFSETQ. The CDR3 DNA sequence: TGCGCCAGCAGGTTAGGGGACAGAAGTAATGAAAAACTGTTTTTT. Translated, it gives CASRLGDRSNEKLFF. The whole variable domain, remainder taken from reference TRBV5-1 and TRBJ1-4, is KAGVTQTPRYLIKTRGQQVTLSCSPISGHRSVSWYQQTPGQGLQFLFEYFSETQRNKGNFPGRFSGRQFSNSRSEMNVSTLELGDSALYLCASRLGDRSNEKLFFGSGTQLSVL.

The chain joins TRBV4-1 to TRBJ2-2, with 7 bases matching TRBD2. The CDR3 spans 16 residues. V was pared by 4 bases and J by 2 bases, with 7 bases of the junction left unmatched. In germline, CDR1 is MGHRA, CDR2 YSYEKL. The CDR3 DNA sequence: TGCGCCAGCAGCCCTTGGTCGGGGGGTAACACCGGGGAGCTGTTTTTT. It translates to CASSPWSGGNTGELFF.

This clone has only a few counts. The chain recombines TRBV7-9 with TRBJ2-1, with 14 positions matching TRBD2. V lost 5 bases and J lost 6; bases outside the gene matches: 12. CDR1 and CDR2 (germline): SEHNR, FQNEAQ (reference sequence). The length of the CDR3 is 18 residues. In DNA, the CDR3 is TGTGCCAGCAGCGGACGACTAGCGGGGGGGCCAAGGAGCAATGAGCAGTTCTTC. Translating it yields CASSGRLAGGPRSNEQFF.

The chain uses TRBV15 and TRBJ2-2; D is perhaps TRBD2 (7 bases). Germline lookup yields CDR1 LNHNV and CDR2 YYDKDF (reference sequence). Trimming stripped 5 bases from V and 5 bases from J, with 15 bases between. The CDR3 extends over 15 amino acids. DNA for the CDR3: TGTGCCACCAGCTTTCAGGGAGGGGGTACCGGGGAGCTGTTTTTT. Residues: CATSFQGGGTGELFF.

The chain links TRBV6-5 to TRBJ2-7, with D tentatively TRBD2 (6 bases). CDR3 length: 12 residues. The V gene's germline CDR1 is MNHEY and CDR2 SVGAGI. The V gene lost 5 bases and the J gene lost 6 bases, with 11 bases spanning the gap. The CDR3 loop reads CASSADGGEQYF. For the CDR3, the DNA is TGTGCCAGCAGTGCTGACGGGGGCGAGCAGTACTTC.

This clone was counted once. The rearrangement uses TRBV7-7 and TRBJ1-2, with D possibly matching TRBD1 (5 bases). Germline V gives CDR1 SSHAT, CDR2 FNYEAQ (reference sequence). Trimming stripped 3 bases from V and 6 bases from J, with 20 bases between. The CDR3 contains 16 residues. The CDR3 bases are TGTGCCAGCAGCTTGCCCGGGACCCCCGTGGTGGATGGCTACACCTTC. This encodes CASSLPGTPVVDGYTF.

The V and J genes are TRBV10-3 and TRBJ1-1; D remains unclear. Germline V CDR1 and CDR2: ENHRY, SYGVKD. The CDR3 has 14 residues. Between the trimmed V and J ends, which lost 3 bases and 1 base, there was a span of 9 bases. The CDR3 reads CAISDPAANTEAFF. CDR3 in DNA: TGTGCCATCAGTGACCCGGCGGCGAACACTGAAGCTTTCTTT.

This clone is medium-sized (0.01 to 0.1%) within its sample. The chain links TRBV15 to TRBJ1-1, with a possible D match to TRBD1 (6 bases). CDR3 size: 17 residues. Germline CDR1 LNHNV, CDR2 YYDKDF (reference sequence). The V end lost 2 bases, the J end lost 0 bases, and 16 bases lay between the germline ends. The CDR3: CATSRLRIGQMNTEAFF. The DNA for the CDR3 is TGTGCCACCAGCAGACTACGCATAGGACAGATGAACACTGAAGCTTTCTTT.

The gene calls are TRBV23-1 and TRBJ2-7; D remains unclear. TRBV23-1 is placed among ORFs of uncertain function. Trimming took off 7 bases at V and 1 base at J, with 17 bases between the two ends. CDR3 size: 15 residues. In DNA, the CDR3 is TGCGCCAGCAACCCCCCCGGAGAGCTTTCCTACGAGCAGTACTTC. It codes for CASNPPGELSYEQYF.

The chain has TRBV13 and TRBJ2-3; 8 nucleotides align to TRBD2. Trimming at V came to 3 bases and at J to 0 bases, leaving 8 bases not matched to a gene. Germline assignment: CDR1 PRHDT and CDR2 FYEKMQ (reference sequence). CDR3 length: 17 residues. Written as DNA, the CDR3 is TGTGCCAGCAGCTTGTGGGCGGGGGGCAGGAGCACAGATACGCAGTATTTT. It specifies CASSLWAGGRSTDTQYF.

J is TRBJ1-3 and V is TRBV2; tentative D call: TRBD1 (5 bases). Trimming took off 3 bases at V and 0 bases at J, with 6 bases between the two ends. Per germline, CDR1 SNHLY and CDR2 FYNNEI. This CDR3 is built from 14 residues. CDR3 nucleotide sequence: TGTGCCAGCAGTGAGGACATCTCTGGAAACACCATATATTTT. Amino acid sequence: CASSEDISGNTIYF.

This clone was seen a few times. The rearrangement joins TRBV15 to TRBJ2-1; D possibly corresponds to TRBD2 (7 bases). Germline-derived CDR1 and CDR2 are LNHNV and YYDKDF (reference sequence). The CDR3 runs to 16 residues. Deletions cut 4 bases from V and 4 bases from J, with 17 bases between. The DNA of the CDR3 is TGTGCCACCAGCATCGAGGCGCGGGGGCGGTACAATGAGCAGTTCTTC. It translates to CATSIEARGRYNEQFF.

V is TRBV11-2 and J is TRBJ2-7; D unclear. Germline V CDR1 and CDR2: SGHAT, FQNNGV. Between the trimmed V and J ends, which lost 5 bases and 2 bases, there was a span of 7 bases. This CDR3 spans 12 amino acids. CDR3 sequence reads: CASSLWTYEQYF. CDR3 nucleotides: TGTGCCAGCAGCCTCTGGACCTACGAGCAGTACTTC.

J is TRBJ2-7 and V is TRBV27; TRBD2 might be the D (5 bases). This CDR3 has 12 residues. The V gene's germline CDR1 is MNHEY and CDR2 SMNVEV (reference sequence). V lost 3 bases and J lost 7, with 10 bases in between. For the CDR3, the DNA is TGTGCCAGCAGTTTCCTCCGAGGGGAGCAGTACTTC. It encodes CASSFLRGEQYF.

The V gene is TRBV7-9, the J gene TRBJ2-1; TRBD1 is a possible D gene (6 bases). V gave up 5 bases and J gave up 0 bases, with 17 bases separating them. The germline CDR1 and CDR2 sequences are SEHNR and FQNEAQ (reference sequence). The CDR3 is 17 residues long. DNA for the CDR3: TGTGCCAGCAGCGACCGCGTAGGACAGAACTCCTACAATGAGCAGTTCTTC. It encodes CASSDRVGQNSYNEQFF.

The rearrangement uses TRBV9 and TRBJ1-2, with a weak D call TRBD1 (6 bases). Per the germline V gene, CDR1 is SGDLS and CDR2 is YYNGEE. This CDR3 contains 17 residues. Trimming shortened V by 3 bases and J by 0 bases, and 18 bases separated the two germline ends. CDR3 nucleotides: TGTGCCAGCAGCGCGTACAGGGTCAACCCGTCTAACTATGGCTACACCTTC. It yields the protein CASSAYRVNPSNYGYTF.

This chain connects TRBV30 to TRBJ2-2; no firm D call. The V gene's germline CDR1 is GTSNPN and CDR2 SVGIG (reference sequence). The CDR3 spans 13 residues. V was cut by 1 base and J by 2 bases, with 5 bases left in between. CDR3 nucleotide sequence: TGTGCCTGGAGTGAAACCAACACCGGGGAGCTGTTTTTT. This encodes CAWSETNTGELFF.

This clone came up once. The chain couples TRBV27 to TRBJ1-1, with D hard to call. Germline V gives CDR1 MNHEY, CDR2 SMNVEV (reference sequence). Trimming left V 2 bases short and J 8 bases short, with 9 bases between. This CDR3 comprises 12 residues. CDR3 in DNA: TGTGCCAGCAGTTTAGCCGGCAGAGAAGCTTTCTTT. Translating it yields CASSLAGREAFF.

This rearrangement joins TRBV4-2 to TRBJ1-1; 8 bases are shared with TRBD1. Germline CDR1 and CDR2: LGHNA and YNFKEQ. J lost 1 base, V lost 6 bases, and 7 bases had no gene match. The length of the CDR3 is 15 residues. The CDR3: CASRGTGNTNTEAFF. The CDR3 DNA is TGTGCCAGCAGGGGGACAGGAAATACGAACACTGAAGCTTTCTTT.

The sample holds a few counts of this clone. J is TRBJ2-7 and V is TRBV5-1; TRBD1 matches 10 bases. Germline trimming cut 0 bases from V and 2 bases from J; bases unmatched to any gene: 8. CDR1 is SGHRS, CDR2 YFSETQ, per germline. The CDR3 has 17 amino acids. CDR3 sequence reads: CASSLGQGAKGAYEQYF. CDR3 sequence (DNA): TGCGCCAGCAGCTTGGGACAGGGGGCAAAAGGCGCCTACGAGCAGTACTTC.

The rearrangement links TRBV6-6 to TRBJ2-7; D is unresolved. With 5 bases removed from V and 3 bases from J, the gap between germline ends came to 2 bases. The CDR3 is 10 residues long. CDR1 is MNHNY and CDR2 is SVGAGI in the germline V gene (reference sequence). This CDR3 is CASSDYEQYF. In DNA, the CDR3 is TGTGCCAGCAGTGACTACGAGCAGTACTTC.

The CDR3 is CASSSEGGTEAFF. CDR3 in DNA: TGTGCCAGCAGCTCAGAGGGGGGGACTGAAGCTTTCTTT. The genes are TRBV9 and TRBJ1-1; maybe TRBD1 (6 bases). Germline values: CDR1 SGDLS, CDR2 YYNGEE. The ends were cut back, 4 bases at V and 5 bases at J, with 12 bases in the middle. The CDR3 consists of 13 residues.